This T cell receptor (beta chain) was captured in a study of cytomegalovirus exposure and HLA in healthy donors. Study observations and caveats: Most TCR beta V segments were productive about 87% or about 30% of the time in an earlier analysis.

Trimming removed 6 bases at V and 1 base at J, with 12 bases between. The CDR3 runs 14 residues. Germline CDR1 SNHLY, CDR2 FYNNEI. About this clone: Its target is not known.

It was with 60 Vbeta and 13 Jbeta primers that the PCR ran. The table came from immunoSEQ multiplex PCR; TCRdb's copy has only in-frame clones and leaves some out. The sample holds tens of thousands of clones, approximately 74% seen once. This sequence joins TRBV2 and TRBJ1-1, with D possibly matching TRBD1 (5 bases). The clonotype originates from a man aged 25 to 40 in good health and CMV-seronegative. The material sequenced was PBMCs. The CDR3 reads CASRVRGRNTEAFF. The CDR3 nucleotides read TGTGCCAGCAGGGTCCGGGGGAGGAACACTGAAGCTTTCTTT.